The clone carrying this T cell receptor (beta chain) was seen ten or more times. Its target is unknown. At one of its ends the junction is not consistent with the germline gene, which may arise from a read error. The read falls 3 residues short of the CDR3 end, and the missing part is taken from the germline J gene. The same CDR3 can be traced to other DNA sequences in this sample. This sample was taken from a study of T cell clonality in common variable immunodeficiency. Study-level results: Authors noted CVID clonality's cause needs subpopulation repertoire sequencing. Patient heterogeneity in the CVID cohort limited correlations between repertoire features and clinical complications.

Assay used: immunoSEQ multiplex PCR; TCRdb lists only in-frame clones, some missing. The sample has some 50,000 clones, none seen only once; the top ten hold 5% to 6.5%. Caucasian heritage predominated among both patients and controls. CDR1 is DFQATT, CDR2 SNEGSKA, per germline (reference sequence). CDR3 length equals 12 residues. The sequence came from a person aged 18 to 75 in good health. The sample was peripheral blood mononuclear cells. This chain connects TRBV20-1 to TRBJ1-3; D is ambiguous. Partial CDR3 DNA: TGCAGTGCTAGGAGGGCTCGAAACACA. Protein product: CSARRARNT. The full CDR3 is CSARRARNTIYF.